This TCR beta chain was observed in a study of T cell responses to AZD1222 COVID-19 vaccine. This table comes from immunoSEQ multiplex PCR, and its TCRdb copy is limited to in-frame clones, with some not included. The table records some 150,000 clones, about 92% of them present only once. J was trimmed by 3 bases and V by 5 bases; bases with no gene match: 3. The CDR3 covers 13 residues. The germline CDR1 and CDR2 sequences are KGHSH and LQKENI. Turning to this clone: No antigen is known for it.

Findings of the study overall: Without day 14 samples, only post-peak T cell repertoires were studied. Donor demographics were predominantly white British with a female majority; clonal diversity may be underestimated.

This receptor was identified in an adult in good health. The specimen comprised peripheral blood, sampled on day 0 of AZD1222 vaccination. The V call is TRBV18, the J call TRBJ1-1; 7 bases fit TRBD1. The CDR3 spells CASSYTGDTEAFF. DNA of the CDR3: TGTGCCAGCTCATACACAGGGGACACTGAAGCTTTCTTT.